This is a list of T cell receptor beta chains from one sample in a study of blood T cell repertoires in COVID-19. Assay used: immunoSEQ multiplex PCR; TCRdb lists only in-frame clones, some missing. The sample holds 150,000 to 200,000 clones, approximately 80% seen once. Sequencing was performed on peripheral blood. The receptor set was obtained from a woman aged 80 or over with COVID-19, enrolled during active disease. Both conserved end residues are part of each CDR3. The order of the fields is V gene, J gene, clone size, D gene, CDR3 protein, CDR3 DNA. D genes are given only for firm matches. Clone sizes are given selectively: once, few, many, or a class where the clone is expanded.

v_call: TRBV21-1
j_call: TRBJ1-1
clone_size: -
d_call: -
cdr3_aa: CASSKAGGLNTEAFF
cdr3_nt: TGTGCCAGCAGCAAAGCGGGAGGGCTGAACACTGAAGCTTTCTTT

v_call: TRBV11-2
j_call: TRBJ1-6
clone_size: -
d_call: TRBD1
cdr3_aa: CASSTGTVSPLHF
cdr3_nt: TGTGCCAGCAGCACCGGGACAGTTTCACCCCTCCACTTT

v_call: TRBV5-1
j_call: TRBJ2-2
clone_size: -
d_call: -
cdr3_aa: CASSLGPNTGELFF
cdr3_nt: TGCGCCAGCAGCTTGGGGCCGAACACCGGGGAGCTGTTTTTT

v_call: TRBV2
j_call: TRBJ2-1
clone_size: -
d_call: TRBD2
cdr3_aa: CASSEGSGGAFYNEQFF
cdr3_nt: TGTGCCAGCAGTGAAGGAAGCGGGGGGGCCTTCTACAATGAGCAGTTCTTC

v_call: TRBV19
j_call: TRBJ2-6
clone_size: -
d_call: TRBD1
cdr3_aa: CASSDRVGANVLTF
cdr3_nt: TGTGCCAGTAGTGACAGGGTGGGGGCCAACGTCCTGACTTTC

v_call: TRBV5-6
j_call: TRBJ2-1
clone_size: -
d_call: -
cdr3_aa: CASSRRGASYNEQFF
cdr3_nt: TGTGCCAGCAGCCGACGGGGGGCCTCCTACAATGAGCAGTTCTTC

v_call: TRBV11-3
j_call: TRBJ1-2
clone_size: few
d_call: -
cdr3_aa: CASSSSRDNGYGYTF
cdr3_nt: TGTGCCAGCAGTTCGTCCCGGGACAATGGATATGGCTACACCTTC

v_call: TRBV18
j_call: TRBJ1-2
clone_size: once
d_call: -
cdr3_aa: CASSPRGTGSGYGYTF
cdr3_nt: TGTGCCAGCTCCCCTCGGGGTACAGGGAGCGGCTATGGCTACACCTTC

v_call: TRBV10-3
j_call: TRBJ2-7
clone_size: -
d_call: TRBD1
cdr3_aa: CAITSGTGGYEQYF
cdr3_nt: TGTGCCATCACTTCCGGGACAGGGGGCTACGAGCAGTACTTC

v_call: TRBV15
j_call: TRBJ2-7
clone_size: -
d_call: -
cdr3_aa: CATSRGRFNEQYF
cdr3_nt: TGTGCCACCAGCAGAGGGAGATTTAACGAGCAGTACTTC

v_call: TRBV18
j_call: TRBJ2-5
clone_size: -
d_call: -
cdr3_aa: CASSPAGETQYF
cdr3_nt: TGTGCCAGCTCCCCCGCGGGAGAGACCCAGTACTTC

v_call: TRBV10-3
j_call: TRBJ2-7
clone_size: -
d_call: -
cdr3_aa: CAANNGRAAYEQYF
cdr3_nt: TGTGCCGCCAATAACGGGCGGGCCGCCTACGAGCAGTACTTC

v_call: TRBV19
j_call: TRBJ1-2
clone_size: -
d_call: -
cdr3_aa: CASSIWPGEGYTF
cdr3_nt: TGTGCCAGTAGTATATGGCCCGGGGAGGGCTACACCTTC

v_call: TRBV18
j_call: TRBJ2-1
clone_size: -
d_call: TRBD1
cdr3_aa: CASSPGTGGNEQFF
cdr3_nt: TGTGCCAGCTCACCCGGGACAGGGGGCAATGAGCAGTTCTTC

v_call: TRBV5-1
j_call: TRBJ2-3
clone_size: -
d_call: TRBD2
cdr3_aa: CASSLRAGYGDTQYF
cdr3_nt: TGCGCCAGCAGCTTACGAGCGGGATACGGGGATACGCAGTATTTT

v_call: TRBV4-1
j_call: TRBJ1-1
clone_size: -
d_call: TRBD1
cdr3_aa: CASRLTGGFTEAFF
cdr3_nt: TGCGCCAGCAGGCTGACAGGGGGATTCACTGAAGCTTTCTTT

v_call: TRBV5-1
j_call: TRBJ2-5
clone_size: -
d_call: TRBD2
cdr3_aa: CASSLQAGGPEETQYF
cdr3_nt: TGCGCCAGCAGCTTGCAAGCGGGAGGGCCGGAGGAGACCCAGTACTTC

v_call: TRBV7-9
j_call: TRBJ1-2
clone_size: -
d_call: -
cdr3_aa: CASSLLRDYYGYTF
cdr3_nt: TGTGCCAGCAGCTTATTGCGGGACTACTATGGCTACACCTTC

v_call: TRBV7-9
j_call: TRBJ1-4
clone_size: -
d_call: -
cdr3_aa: CASSLGRPGGKLFF
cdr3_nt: TGTGCCAGCAGCTTAGGGCGCCCCGGAGGAAAACTGTTTTTT

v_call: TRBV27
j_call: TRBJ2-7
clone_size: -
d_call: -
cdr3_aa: CASSLNGNEQYF
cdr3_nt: TGTGCCAGCAGTTTAAACGGGAACGAGCAGTACTTC

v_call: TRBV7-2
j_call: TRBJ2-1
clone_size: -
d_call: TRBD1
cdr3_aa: CASSSDRGFRQFF
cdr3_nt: TGTGCCAGCAGCTCCGACAGGGGGTTCAGGCAGTTCTTC

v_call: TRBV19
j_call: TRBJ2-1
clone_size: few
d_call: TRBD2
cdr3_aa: CASSMVAGGFSEQFF
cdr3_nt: TGTGCCAGTAGTATGGTAGCGGGAGGATTCAGTGAGCAGTTCTTC

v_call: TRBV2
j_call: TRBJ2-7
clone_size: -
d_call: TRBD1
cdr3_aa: CASRNGTGLYEQYF
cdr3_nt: TGTGCCAGCAGAAACGGGACAGGGCTCTACGAGCAGTACTTC

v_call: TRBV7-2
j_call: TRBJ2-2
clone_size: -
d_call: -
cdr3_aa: CASNPGSLAGELFF
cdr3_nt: TGTGCCAGCAACCCCGGGTCTCTAGCTGGGGAGCTGTTTTTT

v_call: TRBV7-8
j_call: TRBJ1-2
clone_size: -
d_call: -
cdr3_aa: CASSSSTAIYGYTF
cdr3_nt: TGTGCCAGCAGCTCCTCGACTGCAATCTATGGCTACACCTTC

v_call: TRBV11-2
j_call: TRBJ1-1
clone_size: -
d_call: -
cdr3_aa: CASSGDQGTEAFF
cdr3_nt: TGTGCCAGCAGCGGAGATCAGGGGACTGAAGCTTTCTTT

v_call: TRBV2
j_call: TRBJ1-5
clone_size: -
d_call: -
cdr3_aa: CASSEGGFRSNQPQHF
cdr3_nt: TGTGCCAGCAGTGAAGGAGGTTTTCGTAGCAATCAGCCCCAGCATTTT

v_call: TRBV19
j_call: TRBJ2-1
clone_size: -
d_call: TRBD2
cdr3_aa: CASSRRWGLAGGLRSSYNEQFF
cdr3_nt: TGTGCCAGTAGTCGACGATGGGGACTAGCGGGGGGCCTAAGGAGCTCCTACAATGAGCAGTTCTTC

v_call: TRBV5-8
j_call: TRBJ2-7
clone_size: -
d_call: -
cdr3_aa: CASSLIFDWGSSYEQYF
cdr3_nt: TGTGCCAGCAGCTTGATATTCGATTGGGGCAGTTCCTACGAGCAGTACTTC

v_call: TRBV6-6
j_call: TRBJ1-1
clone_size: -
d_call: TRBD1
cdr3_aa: CASSRPGQVNTEAFF
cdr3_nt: TGTGCCAGCAGTCGTCCGGGACAGGTGAACACTGAAGCTTTCTTT

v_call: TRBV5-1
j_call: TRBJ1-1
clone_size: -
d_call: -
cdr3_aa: CASMSGIMNTEAFF
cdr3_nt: TGCGCCAGCATGTCAGGGATCATGAACACTGAAGCTTTCTTT

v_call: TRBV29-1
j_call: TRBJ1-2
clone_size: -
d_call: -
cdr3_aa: CSVVEGDGGYTF
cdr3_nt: TGCAGCGTTGTCGAGGGGGATGGTGGCTACACCTTC

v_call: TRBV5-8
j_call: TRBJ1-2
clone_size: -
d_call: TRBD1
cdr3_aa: CASSTRTGRVSYGYTF
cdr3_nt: TGTGCCAGCAGCACACGGACAGGGCGGGTTAGCTATGGCTACACCTTC

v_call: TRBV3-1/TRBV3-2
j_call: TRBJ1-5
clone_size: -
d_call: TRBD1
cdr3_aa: CASSQKGAGQPQHF
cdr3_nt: TGTGCCAGCAGCCAAAAGGGGGCCGGTCAGCCCCAGCATTTT

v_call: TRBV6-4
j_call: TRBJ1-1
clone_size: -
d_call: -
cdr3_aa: CASSDRGAFF
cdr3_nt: TGTGCCAGCAGTGACAGGGGAGCTTTCTTT

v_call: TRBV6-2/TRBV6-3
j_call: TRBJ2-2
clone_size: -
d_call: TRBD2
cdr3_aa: CASSAGLAGPNGELFF
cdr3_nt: TGTGCCAGCAGTGCAGGACTAGCGGGGCCGAACGGGGAGCTGTTTTTT

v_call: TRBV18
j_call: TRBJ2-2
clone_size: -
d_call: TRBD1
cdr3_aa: CASSSRQGNTGELFF
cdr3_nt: TGTGCCAGCTCATCAAGACAGGGGAACACCGGGGAGCTGTTTTTT

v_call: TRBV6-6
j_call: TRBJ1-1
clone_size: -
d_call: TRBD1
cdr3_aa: CASRSSQGVGTEAFF
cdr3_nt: TGTGCCAGCAGGTCCTCGCAGGGGGTGGGGACTGAAGCTTTCTTT

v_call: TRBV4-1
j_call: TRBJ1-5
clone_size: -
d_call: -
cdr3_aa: CASSQDANQPQHF
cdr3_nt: TGCGCCAGCAGCCAAGATGCGAATCAGCCCCAGCATTTT

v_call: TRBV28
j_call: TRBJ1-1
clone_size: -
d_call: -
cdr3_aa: CASSSQGNTEAFF
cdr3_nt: TGTGCCAGCAGTTCTCAGGGGAACACTGAAGCTTTCTTT

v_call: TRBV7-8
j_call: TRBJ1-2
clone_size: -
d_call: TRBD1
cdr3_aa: CASSLMLSGGKGYTF
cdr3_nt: TGTGCCAGCAGCTTAATGCTGTCAGGGGGCAAGGGCTACACCTTC

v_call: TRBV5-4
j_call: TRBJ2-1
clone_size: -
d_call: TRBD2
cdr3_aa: CASRQRGSSYNEQFF
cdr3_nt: TGTGCCAGCCGGCAGCGGGGGAGCTCCTACAATGAGCAGTTCTTC

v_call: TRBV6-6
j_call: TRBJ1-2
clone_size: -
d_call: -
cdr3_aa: CASFMGGFYGYTF
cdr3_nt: TGTGCCAGCTTCATGGGGGGTTTCTATGGCTACACCTTC

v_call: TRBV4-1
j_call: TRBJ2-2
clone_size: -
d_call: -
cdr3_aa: CASSQDPFRVGELFF
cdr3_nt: TGCGCCAGCAGCCAAGACCCCTTCAGGGTCGGGGAGCTGTTTTTT

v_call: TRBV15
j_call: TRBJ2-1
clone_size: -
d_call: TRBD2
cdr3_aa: CATSRGGSSGRLNEQFF
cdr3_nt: TGTGCCACCAGCAGAGGGGGGTCTAGCGGGAGATTAAATGAGCAGTTCTTC

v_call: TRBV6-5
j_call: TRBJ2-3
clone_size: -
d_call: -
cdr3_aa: CASSYSASTDTQYF
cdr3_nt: TGTGCCAGCAGTTACTCAGCCAGCACAGATACGCAGTATTTT

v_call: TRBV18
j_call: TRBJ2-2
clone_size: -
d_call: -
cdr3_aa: CASSPRTGNGGELFF
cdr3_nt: TGTGCCAGCTCACCGAGAACAGGGAATGGAGGGGAGCTGTTTTTT

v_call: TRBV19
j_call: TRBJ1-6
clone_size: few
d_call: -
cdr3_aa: CASSITGGNDSPLHF
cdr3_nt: TGTGCCAGTAGTATAACCGGGGGGAATGATTCACCCCTCCACTTT